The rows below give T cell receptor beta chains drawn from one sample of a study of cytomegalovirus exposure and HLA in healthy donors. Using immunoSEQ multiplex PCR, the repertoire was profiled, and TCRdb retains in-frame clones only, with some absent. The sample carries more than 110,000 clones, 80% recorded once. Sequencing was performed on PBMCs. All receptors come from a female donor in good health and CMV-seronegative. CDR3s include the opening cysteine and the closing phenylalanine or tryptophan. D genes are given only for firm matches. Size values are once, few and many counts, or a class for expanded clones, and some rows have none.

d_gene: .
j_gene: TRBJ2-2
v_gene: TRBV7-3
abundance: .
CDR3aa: CASSLQGASGELFF
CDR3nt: TGTGCCAGCAGCTTACAAGGGGCCTCCGGGGAGCTGTTTTTT

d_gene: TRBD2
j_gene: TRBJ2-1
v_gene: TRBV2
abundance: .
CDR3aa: CASSALTSGRVNEQFF
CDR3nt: TGTGCCAGCAGTGCACTTACTAGCGGGAGGGTCAATGAGCAGTTCTTC

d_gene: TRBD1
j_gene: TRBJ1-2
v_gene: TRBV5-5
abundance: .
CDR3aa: CASSQDRGRNGYTF
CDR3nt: TGTGCCAGCAGTCAGGACAGGGGGCGAAATGGCTACACCTTC

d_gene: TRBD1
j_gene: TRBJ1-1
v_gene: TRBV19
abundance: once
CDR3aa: CASTWRTGEDTEAFF
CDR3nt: TGTGCCAGTACCTGGCGGACAGGTGAAGACACTGAAGCTTTCTTT

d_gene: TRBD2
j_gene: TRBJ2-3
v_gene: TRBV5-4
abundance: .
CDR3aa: CASSWGLITYSTDTQYF
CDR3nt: TGTGCCAGCAGCTGGGGACTAATTACATATAGCACAGATACGCAGTATTTT

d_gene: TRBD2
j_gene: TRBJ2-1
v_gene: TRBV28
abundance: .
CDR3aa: CASSAHSGRAANEQFF
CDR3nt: TGTGCCAGCAGTGCCCACAGCGGGAGGGCCGCCAATGAGCAGTTCTTC

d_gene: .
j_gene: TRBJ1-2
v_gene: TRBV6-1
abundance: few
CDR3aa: CASSEALGGSFGTMGFYGYTF
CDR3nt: TGTGCCAGCAGTGAAGCATTAGGGGGAAGTTTTGGCACCATGGGATTCTATGGCTACACCTTC

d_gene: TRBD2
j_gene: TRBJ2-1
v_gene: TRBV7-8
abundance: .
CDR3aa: CASSLVQREYLGEQFF
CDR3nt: TGTGCCAGCAGCTTAGTTCAGCGGGAGTATTTAGGTGAGCAGTTCTTC

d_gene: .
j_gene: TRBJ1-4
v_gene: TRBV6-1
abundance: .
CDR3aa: CASNLMTATNEKLFF
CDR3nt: TGTGCCAGCAACCTAATGACAGCAACTAATGAAAAACTGTTTTTT

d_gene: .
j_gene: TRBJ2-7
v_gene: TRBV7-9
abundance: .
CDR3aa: CASSSPGVFLYEQYF
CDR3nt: TGTGCCAGCAGCTCTCCAGGGGTCTTCCTCTACGAGCAGTACTTC

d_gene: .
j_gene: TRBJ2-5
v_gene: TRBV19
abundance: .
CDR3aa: CASTPDSLRTQYF
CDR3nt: TGTGCCAGTACCCCCGACAGCCTTCGGACCCAGTACTTC

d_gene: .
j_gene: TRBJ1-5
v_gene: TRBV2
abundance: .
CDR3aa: CASSQRDSNQPQHF
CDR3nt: TGTGCCAGCAGCCAGCGGGATAGCAATCAGCCCCAGCATTTT

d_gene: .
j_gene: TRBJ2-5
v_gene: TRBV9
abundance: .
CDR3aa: CASSVERSETQYF
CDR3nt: TGTGCCAGCAGCGTAGAACGGTCAGAGACCCAGTACTTC

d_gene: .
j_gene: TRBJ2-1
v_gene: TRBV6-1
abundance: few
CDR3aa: CASRESSYNEQFF
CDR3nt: TGTGCCAGCCGGGAAAGCTCCTACAATGAGCAGTTCTTC

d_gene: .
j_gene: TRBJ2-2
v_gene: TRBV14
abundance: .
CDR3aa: CASSRFQTGELFF
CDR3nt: TGTGCCAGCAGCCGATTTCAGACCGGGGAGCTGTTTTTT

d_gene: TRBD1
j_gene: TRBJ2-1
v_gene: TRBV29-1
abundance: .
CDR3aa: CSVAPWTGSYNEQFF
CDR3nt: TGCAGCGTAGCACCTTGGACAGGGTCTTACAATGAGCAGTTCTTC

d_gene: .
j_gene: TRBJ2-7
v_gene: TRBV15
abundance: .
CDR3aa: CATSRTGTDYEQYF
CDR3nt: TGTGCCACCAGCAGGACAGGGACTGATTACGAGCAGTACTTC

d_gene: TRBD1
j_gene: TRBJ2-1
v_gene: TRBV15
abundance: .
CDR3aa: CATSRDWTGTGGLEQFF
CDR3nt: TGTGCCACCAGCAGAGACTGGACCGGGACAGGGGGACTTGAGCAGTTCTTC

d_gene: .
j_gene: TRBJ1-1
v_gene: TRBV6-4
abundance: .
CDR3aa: CASSRTQNTEAFF
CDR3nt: TGTGCCAGCAGTAGGACACAGAACACTGAAGCTTTCTTT

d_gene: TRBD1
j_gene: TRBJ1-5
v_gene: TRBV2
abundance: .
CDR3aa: CASSPGQGEGQPQHF
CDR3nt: TGTGCCAGCAGCCCCGGACAGGGGGAAGGTCAGCCCCAGCATTTT

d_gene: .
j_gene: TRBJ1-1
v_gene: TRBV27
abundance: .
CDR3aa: CASRQGRYAEAFF
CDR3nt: TGTGCCAGCAGGCAGGGAAGGTACGCTGAAGCTTTCTTT

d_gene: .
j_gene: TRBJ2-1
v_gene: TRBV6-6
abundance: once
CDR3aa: CASSSPLVRVTVEQFF
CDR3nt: TGTGCCAGCAGTTCTCCACTAGTAAGAGTCACAGTTGAGCAGTTCTTC

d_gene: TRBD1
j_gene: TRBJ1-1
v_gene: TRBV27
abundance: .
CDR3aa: CASSLNPTGGAIRAFF
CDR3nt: TGTGCCAGCAGTTTAAACCCAACAGGGGGCGCCATCAGAGCTTTCTTT